This T cell receptor beta chain was sequenced during a study of molecular identifiers for immune sequencing clone quantification (dated 2018 in TCRdb). Context from the whole study: In a replicate experiment, RNA from around 20,000 or 100,000 naive CD8 T cells was split into five aliquots, four of which were sequenced. This methods study benchmarked molecular-identifier clustering-based TCR repertoire sequencing (MIDCIRS) and TCR RNA copy counting, using CD8 T cells to do so. Results and caveats for the whole study, not just this receptor: Without barcode sub-clustering, chimeric consensus sequences inflated TCR diversity; chimeras reached as high as 47%. The sizes of highly expanded clones could end up underestimated when identical TCR molecules share a barcode. In CMV-specific effector cells, clones with more than 20 RNA copies accounted for over 99% of molecules, whereas in naive cells such clones accounted for under 1%. Modeling indicated approximately 3.2 TCR RNA copies recovered per cell, compared with around 10 by digital PCR, which implies a capture efficiency of approximately 30%. Naive libraries contained spiked-in Jurkat TCR RNA (approximately ten copies' worth), which is not part of the donor repertoire. Spiked-in Jurkat TCR RNA equivalent to a single cell was reported to be detectable even among 800,000 to 1,000,000 naive CD8 T cells.

Per the germline V gene, MGHRA is the CDR1 and YSYEKL is the CDR2. Including cysteine and phenylalanine, the CDR3 has 17 amino acids. Of all the DNA, just the CDR3 is kept, 51 bases in frame from base 1. V loses 0 bases, J loses 1 base, and the germline ends lie 15 bases apart. In its sample, this clonotype was seen many times. The antigen it recognizes is unknown. The sample holds no much larger clone one base away, and base qualities are not on file. Naive CD8 T cell libraries were made from about 20,000 to 1,000,000 sorted cells using 10%, 30% or 50% of purified RNA. Naive CD8 T cells, defined as CD8+CD4-CCR7+CD45RA+, were FACS-sorted into RLT Plus buffer on a BD FACSAria II. Detection sensitivity was tested by spiking Jurkat RNA equal to 9 to 10 TCR copies' worth into samples containing about 18,000-1,000,000 naive CD8 T cells. CD8 T cells were enriched using RosetteSep CD8+ T Cell Enrichment Cocktail and Ficoll-Paque, and the enriched cells then underwent ACK red cell lysis.

Library method: PCR. The listed sequencing device is NextSeq 500. Bulk TCR libraries were generated as previously described, with the TCR primers listed in Table S5 used. Total RNA was purified with the Qiagen AllPrep DNA/RNA kit. Before analysis, reads from multiple sequencing runs of one library were combined. The authors' pipeline ran thus. Reads were retained only if an exact TCR constant sequence was present, and the retained reads were trimmed to 150 nt and grouped according to their 12-nt molecular barcodes. Within each barcode group, reads were sub-clustered at a 15% Levenshtein threshold, and quality-weighted consensus sequences were built per RNA molecule. Non-functional sequences were excluded, and lower-count sequences lying one edit away from another sequence were also excluded. Based on fitting two negative binomial distributions, any barcode sub-cluster with under 20% of the maximum read count was discarded. TCRdb applied fastp at Q25 and MiXCR to the public reads, then kept only in-frame beta chains. Each CDR3 protein gets just one entry, which takes the most common genes and DNA from the rows behind it. TCRdb, not the original authors, processed these V and J calls. In all, the sample holds 100,000 or so distinct CDR3 sequences, and under 40% of those were seen once. The top ten hold less than 5% of the sample.

This receptor was obtained from a human donor in good health. Some libraries in this study had Jurkat cell RNA spiked in. The sequenced sample consisted of naive CD8+ T cells from blood, with Jurkat cell RNA spiked in. This sample's cell subset or site label indicates: FACS-sorted CD8+CD4-CCR7+CD45RA+ naive T cells. The rearranged segments are TRBV4-1 and TRBJ1-1; the D segment could be TRBD1, given 5 matching bases. The CDR3: CASSQDHRGGRNTEAFF. In nucleotides, the sequence is TGCGCCAGCAGCCAAGACCACCGGGGGGGAAGGAACACTGAAGCTTTCTTT.